The present T cell receptor beta chain was sequenced within a study of control samples from healthy donors and cancer patients. Germline CDR1 LGHNA, CDR2 YSLEER. V lost 1 base to trimming and J lost 4 bases, with 10 bases between them. CDR3 size: 14 residues. Clones were read by immunoSEQ multiplex PCR, and TCRdb kept only the in-frame ones, dropping some. This sample has 180,000 or so clones, with about 93% found just once. The sequenced sample consisted of blood. The TCR originated in a woman between 55 and 75 years old in good health. The chain links TRBV4-3 to TRBJ2-5, with D perhaps being TRBD1 or TRBD2 (5 bases each). Here the CDR3 reads CASSQGYGAETQYF. The CDR3 DNA follows: TGCGCCAGCAGCCAAGGCTACGGGGCAGAGACCCAGTACTTC.